Listed here are 24 T cell receptor beta chains from one sample, sequenced in a study of T cell responses to AZD1222 COVID-19 vaccine. The protocol was immunoSEQ multiplex PCR, while the TCRdb copy is restricted to in-frame clones and leaves out a portion. The table shows over 100,000 clones, with around 90% occurring only once. The sample was peripheral blood, taken on day 0 of MenACWY control vaccination. The receptor source for this set is an adult in good health.

The V call is TRBV19, the J call TRBJ1-5; 9 positions agree with TRBD1. The CDR3 is made up of 12 amino acids. CDR1 and CDR2 from the germline V gene are LNHDA and SQIVND (reference sequence). V shed 2 bases and J 11 bases; nucleotides not matched to a gene: 1. CDR3 sequence reads: CASSIRDRAQHF. The CDR3 nucleotides are TGTGCCAGTAGTATACGGGACAGGGCCCAGCATTTT.

This clone appeared once. V is TRBV20-1 and J is TRBJ1-1; D is possibly TRBD1 (5 bases). The V gene lost 3 bases and the J gene lost 1 base, with 15 bases spanning the gap. This CDR3 is built from 15 residues. Germline V gene lookup returns CDR1 DFQATT and CDR2 SNEGSKA (reference sequence). CDR3 coding DNA: TGCAGTGCTAGTGGACGGCTTAGGGGGAACACTGAAGCTTTCTTT. Protein: CSASGRLRGNTEAFF.

This chain uses TRBV2 with TRBJ1-6, with D possibly being TRBD1 (5 bases). The CDR3 extends over 16 amino acids. V lost 4 bases to trimming and J lost 8 bases, with 18 bases between them. Germline CDR1 and CDR2: SNHLY and FYNNEI. The CDR3 sequence is CASSAYQGYNHSPLHF. CDR3 coding DNA: TGTGCCAGCAGTGCATATCAGGGCTACAACCATTCACCCCTCCACTTT. Full variable domain (remainder filled in from reference TRBV2 and TRBJ1-6): EPEVTQTPSHQVTQMGQEVILRCVPISNHLYFYWYRQILGQKVEFLVSFYNNEISEKSEIFDDQFSVERPDGSNFTLKIRSTKLEDSAMYFCASSAYQGYNHSPLHFGNGTRLTVT.

The chain uses TRBV9 and TRBJ2-5, with 8 nucleotides matching TRBD2. Germline CDR1 SGDLS, CDR2 YYNGEE. The CDR3 is 15 amino acids. The V gene end was trimmed by 0 bases and the J gene end by 4 bases; junction bases not matched to a gene: 5. The CDR3 DNA sequence: TGTGCCAGCAGCGTAGGTCGGCTAGCGGGAGAGACCCAGTACTTC. It encodes CASSVGRLAGETQYF.

This chain joins TRBV24-1 and TRBJ2-5, with 9 nucleotides matching TRBD2. After removal of 4 bases from V and 5 bases from J, the junction contained 7 bases not matched to a gene. This CDR3 comprises 15 residues. Germline CDR1 reads KGHDR; CDR2 reads SFDVKD. CDR3 region: CATSDSRGGHETQYF. The CDR3 DNA is TGTGCCACCAGTGACTCGCGGGGGGGCCATGAGACCCAGTACTTC.

This clone was observed once. The J gene is TRBJ1-2, the V gene TRBV7-2; D call uncertain. V lost 5 bases to trimming and J lost 5 bases, with 6 bases between them. This CDR3 contains 11 residues. Germline V gene sequence: CDR1 SGHTA, CDR2 FQGNSA. The CDR3 sequence is CASSGRYGYTF. The DNA for the CDR3 is TGTGCCAGCAGCGGACGTTATGGCTACACCTTC.

This clone appeared a few times. The chain recombines TRBV7-9 with TRBJ2-1, with 7 bases aligning to TRBD2. CDR3 size: 17 residues. J was trimmed by 2 bases and V by 5 bases; bases with no gene match: 12. Per the germline V gene, CDR1 is SEHNR and CDR2 is FQNEAQ (reference sequence). The DNA for the CDR3 is TGTGCCAGCAGCACCGTCCGTCGCGGGGGAGCCTACAATGAGCAGTTCTTC. Translating it yields CASSTVRRGGAYNEQFF.

The chain employs TRBV7-2 and TRBJ2-5, with 10 positions matching TRBD2. Germline V CDR1 and CDR2: SGHTA, FQGNSA. This CDR3 has 16 residues. Trimming took 5 bases from V and 2 from J; bases not matched to a gene: 8. CDR3 amino acids: CASSPIAGGQQETQYF. CDR3 DNA sequence: TGTGCCAGCAGCCCGATAGCGGGGGGTCAACAAGAGACCCAGTACTTC.

The V call is TRBV10-1, the J call TRBJ2-7, with 10 bases that match TRBD2. Germline V gene sequence: CDR1 WNHNN, CDR2 SYGVQD (reference sequence). After removal of 8 bases from V and 7 bases from J, the junction contained 17 bases not matched to a gene. The CDR3 is made up of 16 amino acids. Here the CDR3 reads CASRGIGLAERREQYF. In DNA, the CDR3 is TGCGCCAGCCGGGGGATAGGACTAGCGGAGAGGCGGGAGCAGTACTTC.

The chain has TRBV27 and TRBJ2-3; 16 bases are shared with TRBD2. Germline V gene data show CDR1 as MNHEY and CDR2 as SMNVEV (reference sequence). CDR3 size: 18 residues. With 6 bases clipped from V and 1 base from J, the junction kept 7 bases outside the gene matches. The DNA of the CDR3 is TGTGCCAGCAGACCGGGACTAGCGGGGGGGTTTGGCACAGATACGCAGTATTTT. This gives the protein CASRPGLAGGFGTDTQYF.

This chain uses TRBV7-2 with TRBJ1-4, with 7 bases that match TRBD1. The CDR3 runs to 18 residues. Germline CDR1 is SGHTA and CDR2 is FQGNSA. Trimming cost V 2 bases and J 0 bases; bases outside gene matches: 9. CDR3 nucleotides: TGTGCCAGCAGCTTATCGGCAGGGGGGAGGGCAACTAATGAAAAACTGTTTTTT. This translates into CASSLSAGGRATNEKLFF. The variable domain in full, completed from reference TRBV7-2 and TRBJ1-4, reads GAGVSQSPSNKVTEKGKDVELRCDPISGHTALYWYRQSLGQGLEFLIYFQGNSAPDKSGLPSDRFSAERTGGSVSTLTIQRTQQEDSAVYLCASSLSAGGRATNEKLFFGSGTQLSVL.

The chain carries TRBV29-1 and TRBJ2-3; 8 bases map to TRBD2. J lost 8 bases, V lost 4 bases, and 5 bases had no gene match. The length of the CDR3 is 12 residues. Germline CDR1 reads SQVTM; CDR2 reads ANQGSEA. The CDR3 sequence: CSVGPLAATQYF. CDR3 nucleotide sequence: TGCAGCGTTGGACCACTAGCGGCTACGCAGTATTTT.

The chain combines TRBV7-9 with TRBJ1-2, with 7 bases that match TRBD1. Germline V gene sequence: CDR1 SEHNR, CDR2 FQNEAQ (reference sequence). The CDR3 covers 14 residues. V was clipped by 2 bases and J by 2 bases; unmatched bases: 2. This chain's CDR3 is CASSLRTGNYGYTF. The DNA for the CDR3 is TGTGCCAGCAGCTTAAGGACAGGCAACTATGGCTACACCTTC.

V gene TRBV27 combines with J gene TRBJ2-1; 7 nucleotides line up with TRBD1. The CDR3 consists of 17 residues. Trimming took 0 bases from V and 2 from J; bases not matched to a gene: 7. Germline V gene lookup returns CDR1 MNHEY and CDR2 SMNVEV (reference sequence). The CDR3 nucleotides read TGTGCCAGCAGTTTATCGCAACAGGGGTCCACCTACAATGAGCAGTTCTTC. This encodes CASSLSQQGSTYNEQFF.

The CDR3 DNA is TGTGCCAGCAGCTTGCGTTCGGGGAGCTCCTACAATGAGCAGTTCTTC. Its translation: CASSLRSGSSYNEQFF. The rearrangement joins TRBV5-6 to TRBJ2-1, with D possibly matching TRBD2 (5 bases). The length of the CDR3 is 16 residues. V lost 1 base, J lost 0 bases, and 11 bases lay in between. Germline loops: CDR1 SGHDT, CDR2 YYEEEE.

The chain joins TRBV10-1 to TRBJ1-2; perhaps TRBD1 as D (6 bases). CDR1 is WNHNN and CDR2 is SYGVQD in the germline V gene (reference sequence). Trimming took 3 bases from V and 4 from J, leaving 6 bases between them. This CDR3 has 12 amino acids. CDR3 bases: TGCGCCAGCAGTGAACAGGGCTATGGCTACACCTTC. Residues: CASSEQGYGYTF.

This chain joins TRBV7-9 and TRBJ1-1; D gene ambiguous. This CDR3 spans 16 amino acids. Trimming stripped 5 bases from V and 0 bases from J, with 16 bases between. CDR1 and CDR2 (germline): SEHNR, FQNEAQ (reference sequence). The CDR3 is CASSRRFLGVNTEAFF. DNA for the CDR3: TGTGCCAGCAGCCGGAGGTTTTTGGGTGTGAACACTGAAGCTTTCTTT. Based on the CDR3 plus reference TRBV7-9 and TRBJ1-1, the full variable domain is DTGVSQNPRHKITKRGQNVTFRCDPISEHNRLYWYRQTLGQGPEFLTYFQNEAQLEKSRLLSDRFSAERPKGSFSTLEIQRTEQGDSAMYLCASSRRFLGVNTEAFFGQGTRLTVV.

V is TRBV6-1 and J is TRBJ1-6; D is ambiguous. This CDR3 spans 16 amino acids. Looked up from germline, CDR1 is MNHNS and CDR2 is SASEGT. V gave up 2 bases and J gave up 5 bases, with 13 bases separating them. The CDR3 nucleotides read TGTGCCAGCAGTGAACAGCCCCACGGGGATAATTCACCCCTCCACTTT. Translating gives CASSEQPHGDNSPLHF.

In DNA form, the CDR3 reads TGCGCCAGCAGCACCGTTAGACCCCCCATCCTTAATAATTCACCCCTCCACTTT. Its protein is CASSTVRPPILNNSPLHF. The chain combines TRBV5-1 with TRBJ1-6; D uncertain. V gave up 4 bases and J gave up 5 bases, with 22 bases separating them. This CDR3 spans 18 amino acids. Germline CDR1 and CDR2: SGHRS and YFSETQ.

V is TRBV5-1 and J is TRBJ2-2; no firm D call. The CDR3 runs to 13 residues. Germline V gives CDR1 SGHRS, CDR2 YFSETQ. V lost 1 base to trimming and J lost 6 bases, with 7 bases between them. The CDR3 loop reads CASSLTIAGELFF. The CDR3, as DNA: TGCGCCAGCAGCTTGACTATAGCCGGGGAGCTGTTTTTT.

V is TRBV18 and J is TRBJ1-2; D is ambiguous. CDR1 and CDR2 from the germline V gene are KGHSH and LQKENI. CDR3 length equals 15 residues. The V end lost 2 bases, the J end lost 8 bases, and 18 bases lay between the germline ends. The CDR3 sequence is CASSPGTEWTGGYTF. CDR3 nucleotide sequence: TGTGCCAGCTCACCAGGCACAGAATGGACTGGAGGCTACACCTTC.

The genes are TRBV2 and TRBJ2-7, with 12 nucleotides matching TRBD2. Germline CDR1 and CDR2: SNHLY and FYNNEI. V gave up 4 bases and J gave up 5 bases; unmatched junction bases: 18. CDR3 size: 19 residues. CDR3 loop: CASSARPGLAGSREDEQYF. Written as DNA, the CDR3 is TGTGCCAGCAGTGCCCGCCCGGGACTAGCGGGTTCACGCGAGGACGAGCAGTACTTC.

The chain is built from TRBV29-1 and TRBJ1-1, with D uncertain. V lost 4 bases to trimming and J lost 0 bases, with 9 bases between them. CDR1 and CDR2 from the germline V gene are SQVTM and ANQGSEA. CDR3 length equals 13 residues. The CDR3 region is CSVVPRLNTEAFF. The CDR3 nucleotides read TGCAGCGTTGTACCCAGGCTGAACACTGAAGCTTTCTTT.

The V call is TRBV6-5, the J call TRBJ1-2, with D perhaps matching TRBD1 (5 bases). The CDR3 consists of 13 residues. Germline V gives CDR1 MNHEY, CDR2 SVGAGI. Deletions cut 3 bases from V and 8 bases from J, with 13 bases between. The CDR3 loop reads CASSYGGRVGYTF. Written as DNA, the CDR3 is TGTGCCAGCAGTTATGGGGGAAGGGTGGGCTACACCTTC.